The clone carrying this T cell receptor beta chain occurred a few times. What it recognizes is unknown. The data originate from a study of T-cell memory formation after mild COVID-19. For the study at large: For the most part, TCR clusters were specific to one donor. Study conclusions and caveats: Later expanders leaned CD4+, whereas day 15 to 85 contracting clones were balanced CD4/CD8.

Using its own MiXCR run on the 5' RACE reads, TCRdb lists one record per CDR3 protein. The repertoire holds around 340,000 distinct CDR3 sequences, with roughly an eighth as singletons. CDR1 and CDR2 from the germline V gene are LNHNV and YYDKDF (reference sequence). Trimming took 3 bases from V and 3 from J, leaving 9 bases between them. The CDR3 runs to 13 residues. The receptor's source is a man younger than 35 who had mild COVID-19 (a few samples of this study predate the infection). Cell type and time point are not known. The genes are TRBV15 and TRBJ2-7; possible D gene TRBD1, 6 bases. Sequenced material: PBMCs or a T cell subset sorted from them (not recorded which). In DNA, the CDR3 is TGTGCCACCAGCAGGGACAGATACTACGAGCAGTACTTC. This gives the protein CATSRDRYYEQYF.